These T cell receptor beta chains were read from a single sample in a study of regulatory T cells in long-lasting Graves disease. TCRdb called the multiplex PCR reads again in MiXCR, with one record for every CDR3 protein. The sample contains a few hundred thousand distinct CDR3 sequences, around 20% of which appear only once. The sample here was peripheral blood mononuclear cells (PBMCs), taken when the disease was refractory, from a patient treated with antithyroid drugs. These receptors were taken from a female donor with Graves disease. CDR3s include the opening cysteine and the closing phenylalanine or tryptophan. A D gene is named only where the DNA matches it firmly. Not all rows give a size; the values are once, few, many and, for expanded clones, a class.

abundance | len | j_gene | d_gene | v_gene | CDR3aa | CDR3nt
NA | 18 | TRBJ1-4 | NA | TRBV20-1 | CSASPAAGRSATNEKLFF | TGCAGTGCTAGCCCAGCGGCAGGCCGATCCGCAACTAATGAAAAACTGTTTTTT
NA | 16 | TRBJ1-2 | TRBD1 | TRBV6-2/TRBV6-3 | CASSPRDRALGYGYTF | TGTGCCAGCAGTCCCCGGGACAGGGCCCTGGGATATGGCTACACCTTC
few | 14 | TRBJ2-7 | TRBD2 | TRBV6-2/TRBV6-3 | CASIGLAGGYEQYF | TGTGCCAGTATTGGACTAGCGGGAGGATACGAGCAGTACTTC
few | 13 | TRBJ2-4 | NA | TRBV6-1 | CASTAGGKNIQYF | TGTGCCAGCACCGCCGGTGGCAAAAACATTCAGTACTTC
many | 17 | TRBJ2-5 | NA | TRBV7-2 | CASSLEHRVGTRETQYF | TGTGCCAGCAGCTTAGAACATCGGGTGGGGACAAGAGAGACCCAGTACTTC
many | 13 | TRBJ1-5 | NA | TRBV15 | CATSRVSNQPQHF | TGTGCCACCAGCAGAGTAAGCAATCAGCCCCAGCATTTT
once | 15 | TRBJ2-7 | TRBD1 | TRBV19 | CASSKPGQVTYEQYF | TGTGCCAGTAGTAAACCGGGACAGGTCACCTACGAGCAGTACTTC
NA | 16 | TRBJ2-1 | TRBD2 | TRBV10-3 | CAIGTSGSNIGNEQFF | TGTGCCATCGGGACTAGCGGGAGTAATATAGGCAATGAGCAGTTCTTC
NA | 13 | TRBJ2-4 | TRBD1 | TRBV6-5 | CASSYRDRDIQYF | TGTGCCAGCAGTTACAGGGACAGAGACATTCAGTACTTC
NA | 12 | TRBJ2-7 | NA | TRBV30 | CAWSQQSYEQYF | TGTGCCTGGAGTCAACAGTCCTACGAGCAGTACTTC
few | 13 | TRBJ1-2 | TRBD1 | TRBV24-1 | CATSDEDRDGYTF | TGTGCCACCAGTGACGAGGACAGGGATGGCTACACCTTC
NA | 13 | TRBJ2-7 | NA | TRBV14 | CASSPRQFHEQYF | TGTGCCAGCAGCCCGCGGCAGTTCCACGAGCAGTACTTC
NA | 14 | TRBJ2-7 | TRBD2 | TRBV28 | CASSGTSGGIEQYF | TGTGCCAGCAGTGGGACTAGCGGGGGAATTGAGCAGTACTTC
few | 18 | TRBJ1-1 | TRBD1 | TRBV6-2/TRBV6-3 | CASSYPGTGAFSGTEAFF | TGTGCCAGCAGTTACCCTGGGACAGGGGCTTTTTCCGGGACTGAAGCTTTCTTT
NA | 13 | TRBJ1-5 | NA | TRBV6-2/TRBV6-3 | CASTFEGFQPQHF | TGTGCCAGCACCTTTGAAGGGTTTCAGCCCCAGCATTTT
NA | 15 | TRBJ2-7 | NA | TRBV2 | CASSQNLGSSYEQYF | TGTGCCAGCAGTCAAAACCTCGGGTCCTCCTACGAGCAGTACTTC
few | 14 | TRBJ1-5 | NA | TRBV19 | CASSRGRLYQPQHF | TGTGCCAGTAGTAGGGGGCGCTTGTATCAGCCCCAGCATTTT
many | 15 | TRBJ1-6 | NA | TRBV5-1 | CASSLSGDKGSPLHF | TGCGCCAGCAGCTTGTCAGGGGACAAAGGATCACCCCTCCACTTT
NA | 20 | TRBJ2-5 | TRBD2 | TRBV14 | CASSQERQTGLAGAVETQYF | TGTGCCAGCAGCCAAGAAAGGCAAACCGGACTAGCGGGGGCGGTGGAGACCCAGTACTTC
many | 15 | TRBJ2-5 | NA | TRBV7-2 | CASSLSGSTGETQYF | TGTGCCAGCAGCTTATCGGGGTCCACGGGAGAGACCCAGTACTTC
NA | 13 | TRBJ2-4 | NA | TRBV19 | CASSIRGANIQYF | TGTGCCAGTAGTATTCGGGGAGCAAACATTCAGTACTTC
few | 18 | TRBJ2-7 | TRBD2 | TRBV28 | CASSLARLAGGLPYEQYF | TGTGCCAGCAGTTTGGCCCGCCTAGCGGGAGGACTACCCTACGAGCAGTACTTC
many | 18 | TRBJ2-6 | NA | TRBV7-2 | CASSLRQGGSSGANVLTF | TGTGCCAGCAGCTTACGACAGGGAGGGAGCTCTGGGGCCAACGTCCTGACTTTC
few | 17 | TRBJ1-6 | TRBD1 | TRBV7-8 | CASSPNQRDRRNSPLHF | TGTGCCAGCAGCCCCAATCAGAGGGACAGAAGAAATTCACCCCTCCACTTT